Below are 26 T cell receptor beta chains sequenced from a single sample in a study of blood T cell repertoires in COVID-19. TCRdb's copy holds only in-frame clones and misses some; the assay was immunoSEQ multiplex PCR. The data show approximately 360,000 clones, approximately 88% seen once. Sequencing was carried out using peripheral blood. These receptors all stem from a man aged 40-50 years with acute or convalescent COVID-19.

The chain carries TRBV6-1 and TRBJ1-6; tentative D call: TRBD1 (5 bases). The CDR3 is 14 amino acids. V was trimmed by 3 bases and J by 9 bases, leaving 12 bases between them. Germline V CDR1 and CDR2: MNHNS, SASEGT. The CDR3 DNA reads TGTGCCAGCAGTGAGGGACGGGAGTTTTCACCCCTCCACTTT. Its translation is CASSEGREFSPLHF.

This clone was found once. Here the CDR3 reads CSVDGVGAAGETQYF. CDR3 sequence (DNA): TGCAGCGTTGACGGGGTGGGAGCGGCAGGAGAGACCCAGTACTTC. V and J are TRBV29-1 and TRBJ2-5, with D possibly TRBD2 on 5 matching bases. CDR1 and CDR2 (germline): SQVTM, ANQGSEA. The CDR3 loop spans 15 amino acids. Trimming left V 3 bases short and J 4 bases short, with 18 bases between.

The V and J genes are TRBV6-5 and TRBJ2-3, with 9 bases identical to TRBD1. CDR1 is MNHEY, CDR2 SVGAGI, per germline. The V segment lost 3 bases and the J segment 2 bases; nucleotides outside the gene matches: 3. The CDR3 has 15 residues. CDR3 bases: TGTGCCAGCAGTTATACAGGGGGCAACACAGATACGCAGTATTTT. Amino acid sequence: CASSYTGGNTDTQYF.

Points on this clone: One junction end disagrees with the germline gene, perhaps due to a read error. This chain uses TRBV10-1 with TRBJ1-1; 7 nucleotides align to TRBD1. The CDR3 has 14 amino acids. Germline V gene lookup returns CDR1 WNHNN and CDR2 SYGVQD (reference sequence). The CDR3 loop is CAGREEQGTPEAFF. The CDR3 bases are TGCGCCGGCAGGGAAGAACAGGGGACCCCTGAAGCTTTCTTT.

Remarks on this clone: The junction and the germline gene differ at one end; a read error may be behind it. V gene TRBV7-9 combines with J gene TRBJ1-1; 7 bases agree with TRBD1. This CDR3 comprises 12 residues. In germline, CDR1 is SEHNR, CDR2 FQNEAQ (reference sequence). The CDR3 sequence is CASSLDSGTARF. CDR3 coding DNA: TGTGCCAGCAGCTTAGATTCTGGGACAGCTCGGTTT.

The chain combines TRBV6-5 with TRBJ1-2, with a tentative D call TRBD1 (6 bases). Germline values: CDR1 MNHEY, CDR2 SVGAGI. V was pared by 6 bases and J by 8 bases, with 13 bases between. The CDR3 runs 12 residues. Here the CDR3 DNA reads TGTGCCAGCAGCTCGGCAGGGGACGGCTACACCTTC. It codes for CASSSAGDGYTF.

The chain combines TRBV27 with TRBJ2-5, with 7 nucleotides matching TRBD1. V was pared by 2 bases and J by 5 bases, with 8 bases of the junction left unmatched. Germline CDR1 reads MNHEY; CDR2 reads SMNVEV (reference sequence). The CDR3 covers 15 residues. This CDR3 reads CASSLAQGMGETQYF. In DNA form, the CDR3 reads TGTGCCAGCAGTTTAGCACAGGGGATGGGGGAGACCCAGTACTTC.

The chain couples TRBV9 to TRBJ2-7; 9 positions match TRBD1. From germline, CDR1 is SGDLS and CDR2 YYNGEE. V dropped 3 bases and J dropped 5; count of bases not matched to a gene: 12. This CDR3 region has 16 residues. The CDR3 DNA follows: TGTGCCAGCAGCGCATCCGGGACAGGGATCGCCCACGAGCAGTACTTC. Protein sequence: CASSASGTGIAHEQYF.

The gene calls are TRBV5-6 and TRBJ2-5; TRBD1 is a possible D gene (6 bases). Germline-derived CDR1 and CDR2 are SGHDT and YYEEEE. The CDR3 is 13 residues long. V shed 4 bases and J shed 1 base, with 8 bases lying between them. Written as DNA, the CDR3 is TGTGCCAGCAGCCGGGACACCCAAGAGACCCAGTACTTC. Its protein product is CASSRDTQETQYF.

The chain couples TRBV10-1 to TRBJ1-1; no clear D. V was trimmed by 3 bases and J by 5 bases, leaving 16 bases between them. Germline V CDR1 and CDR2: WNHNN, SYGVQD (reference sequence). CDR3 length: 15 residues. The CDR3 region has the DNA TGCGCCAGCAGTGACGGGGTTTCGGTCGGGACTGAAGCTTTCTTT. This sequence encodes CASSDGVSVGTEAFF.

The chain recombines TRBV5-4 with TRBJ2-2; TRBD2 matches 11 bases. The CDR3 has 15 amino acids. V gave up 0 bases and J gave up 7 bases; unmatched junction bases: 2. CDR1 and CDR2 (germline): SGHNT, YYREEE (reference sequence). The CDR3 here is CASSLGGTSGGELFF. The DNA of the CDR3 is TGTGCCAGCAGCTTGGGCGGGACTAGCGGCGGGGAGCTGTTTTTT.

The rearrangement links TRBV5-1 to TRBJ2-2; TRBD2 is a possible D gene (5 bases). Germline values: CDR1 SGHRS, CDR2 YFSETQ. Trimming stripped 5 bases from V and 2 bases from J, with 10 bases between. The CDR3 is 14 residues long. The CDR3 nucleotides are TGCGCCAGCAGGTTAGGGAGAAACACCGGGGAGCTGTTTTTT. This sequence encodes CASRLGRNTGELFF.

The chain carries TRBV28 and TRBJ1-1; the match to TRBD1 covers 7 bases. The CDR3 consists of 14 residues. With 5 bases clipped from V and 5 bases from J, the junction kept 8 bases outside the gene matches. The germline CDR1 and CDR2 sequences are MDHEN and SYDVKM. The CDR3: CASSNRQGSTEAFF. For the CDR3, the DNA is TGTGCCAGCAGTAATCGACAGGGTTCAACTGAAGCTTTCTTT. The full variable domain, completed using reference TRBV28 and TRBJ1-1, is DVKVTQSSRYLVKRTGEKVFLECVQDMDHENMFWYRQDPGLGLRLIYFSYDVKMKEKGDIPEGYSVSREKKERFSLILESASTNQTSMYLCASSNRQGSTEAFFGQGTRLTVV.

This rearrangement joins TRBV27 to TRBJ1-4, with a possible D match to TRBD1 (5 bases). Trimming stripped 4 bases from V and 7 bases from J, with 16 bases between. CDR1 is MNHEY, CDR2 SMNVEV, per germline (reference sequence). CDR3 length: 15 residues. The CDR3 sequence: CASSSAGYSLEKLFF. The DNA of the CDR3 is TGTGCCAGCAGTTCGGCAGGGTACAGCCTTGAAAAACTGTTTTTT.

This rearrangement joins TRBV19 to TRBJ1-2; 8 bases align to TRBD1. The CDR3 extends over 14 amino acids. Losses at the gene ends were 10 bases for V and 5 bases for J; bases not matched to a gene: 12. Per the germline V gene, CDR1 is LNHDA and CDR2 is SQIVND (reference sequence). CDR3 sequence reads: CAISTQGARYGYTF. CDR3 DNA sequence: TGTGCCATTTCCACCCAGGGGGCTAGGTATGGCTACACCTTC.

The gene calls are TRBV25-1 and TRBJ2-2, with D possibly TRBD2 on 6 matching bases. V lost 2 bases and J 4 bases, leaving 17 bases between the germline ends. CDR3 size: 17 residues. CDR1 MGHDK and CDR2 SYGVNS come from the germline V gene. CDR3 bases: TGTGCCAGCAGTGAAGGAATCGGGCGGGATCTCACCGGGGAGCTGTTTTTT. Encoded protein: CASSEGIGRDLTGELFF.

The CDR3 reads CASSPRGGGDSKNIQYF. The CDR3 DNA sequence: TGTGCCAGCAGCCCCCGTGGCGGGGGGGACTCCAAAAACATTCAGTACTTC. This rearrangement joins TRBV9 to TRBJ2-4, with 9 bases matching TRBD2. Losses at the gene ends were 4 bases for V and 2 bases for J; bases not matched to a gene: 10. CDR3 length: 17 amino acids. Germline-derived CDR1 and CDR2 are SGDLS and YYNGEE.

The chain combines TRBV19 with TRBJ1-3, with D tentatively TRBD1 (5 bases). The CDR3 consists of 13 residues. The V and J ends lost 8 bases and 4 bases respectively, with 12 bases between them. CDR1 is LNHDA and CDR2 is SQIVND in the germline V gene (reference sequence). CDR3 amino acids: CASRGKSGNTIYF. The CDR3 DNA follows: TGTGCCAGTCGGGGGAAATCAGGAAACACCATATATTTT.

This chain connects TRBV5-1 to TRBJ2-5; D remains unclear. CDR3 length: 12 amino acids. Germline V gene lookup returns CDR1 SGHRS and CDR2 YFSETQ. Trimming took off 4 bases at V and 2 bases at J, with 6 bases between the two ends. The CDR3 DNA follows: TGCGCCAGCAGCGTAGTACAAGAGACCCAGTACTTC. Its protein product is CASSVVQETQYF.

The V call is TRBV6-5, the J call TRBJ1-1, with 10 bases matching TRBD1. The germline gives CDR1 MNHEY, CDR2 SVGAGI. The CDR3 runs to 13 residues. The V and J ends lost 7 bases and 13 bases, in that order; junction bases with no gene match: 12. CDR3 DNA sequence: TGTGCCAGCACGAAGACAGGGGGCGGTCGGGTTTTCTTT. Translating it yields CASTKTGGGRVFF.

The rearrangement joins TRBV19 to TRBJ2-1; TRBD2 matches 7 bases. The J segment lost 8 bases and the V segment lost 3 bases, leaving 10 bases of the junction unmatched. CDR1 and CDR2 from the germline V gene are LNHDA and SQIVND (reference sequence). The CDR3 sequence is 15 residues long. CDR3 amino acids: CASSIGGRNFDEQFF. CDR3 bases: TGTGCCAGTAGTATTGGCGGGAGAAACTTCGATGAGCAGTTCTTC.

The rearrangement links TRBV4-1 to TRBJ2-2, with 8 positions matching TRBD2. V shed 6 bases, J shed 4 bases, and the junction held 4 bases outside the gene matches. The CDR3 spans 14 residues. Germline CDR1 reads MGHRA; CDR2 reads YSYEKL. In DNA form, the CDR3 reads TGCGCCAGCAGGGAACTAGCGGTCACCGGGGAGCTGTTTTTT. Translated: CASRELAVTGELFF.

The gene calls are TRBV7-6 and TRBJ1-4; a weak D match, TRBD1 (6 bases). Between the trimmed V and J ends, which lost 3 bases and 0 bases, there was a span of 8 bases. CDR1 and CDR2 from the germline V gene are SGHVS and FNYEAQ. CDR3 length: 15 amino acids. CDR3 in amino acids: CASSLTGATNEKLFF. The CDR3 DNA follows: TGTGCCAGCAGCTTGACAGGTGCAACTAATGAAAAACTGTTTTTT.

This clone was seen only a few times. The CDR3 loop reads CASSVTSGSQETQYF. CDR3 DNA sequence: TGCGCCAGCAGCGTGACTAGCGGGTCGCAAGAGACCCAGTACTTC. The chain combines TRBV5-1 with TRBJ2-5; 10 bases agree with TRBD2. CDR3 size: 15 residues. Trimming took 4 bases from V and 2 from J; bases not matched to a gene: 5. From germline, CDR1 is SGHRS and CDR2 YFSETQ.

This rearrangement joins TRBV3-1 (or the pseudogene TRBV3-2) to TRBJ1-2, with D unresolved. Germline values: CDR1 LGHDT, CDR2 YNNKEL (reference sequence). This CDR3 contains 14 residues. V dropped 1 base and J dropped 4 bases, with 10 bases sitting between them. CDR3 nucleotides: TGTGCCAGCAGCCAAGTTGGAGGGTTCTATGGCTACACCTTC. Translated: CASSQVGGFYGYTF.

The chain carries TRBV24-1 and TRBJ2-3; 9 nucleotides align to TRBD1. With V trimmed by 2 bases and J by 5 bases, 7 bases remained unmatched. CDR3 length: 16 amino acids. CDR1 and CDR2 from the germline V gene are KGHDR and SFDVKD. The CDR3 loop reads CATSDYTGGWVDTQYF. Written as DNA, the CDR3 is TGTGCCACCAGTGATTACACAGGGGGCTGGGTAGATACGCAGTATTTT.